This TCR beta chain was captured in a study of T cells expressing NK-cell markers. Turning to the study itself: Seropositivity for HCMV was found in seven of the eight sequenced donors, with one seronegative.

Study-level findings and limits: In 5 or 6 donors, dominant NKG2C+ clonotypes were roughly 1.0-7.5% of CD8+ T cells.

Per the germline V gene, CDR1 is SQVTM and CDR2 is ANQGSEA. CDR3 length equals 13 residues. From its re-call of the 5' RACE reads, TCRdb lists each CDR3 protein once, without DNA. The sample totals 550,000 to 600,000 distinct CDR3 sequences. A remark on this clonotype: Antigen specificity is unknown.

The chain recombines TRBV29-1 with TRBJ2-7; TCRdb's D gene call, TRBD1, goes unchecked for lack of DNA. The receptor was isolated from a man aged 18 to 29 in good health. Sequenced input: blood T cells: a sorted CD56 or NKG2C T cell subset, CD4+ or CD8+ T cells, or bulk PBMC T cells (not recorded which). The CDR3 is CSGWGDSHNEQYF.